The 26 T cell receptor beta chains given below trace back to one sample, sequenced in a study of shared clonotypes between healthy human individuals (dated by TCRdb to about 2020). The receptor library was made with the immunoSEQ multiplex PCR assay. Here the immuneACCESS table is served through TCRdb, limited to in-frame sequences with V and J called. Missing clones are a known gap in these copies; in checked studies unresolved V genes cover under half, and the rest lacks a known reason. The sample table lists roughly 500,000 clones, roughly four fifths of them with a count of one. The top ten clonotypes cover 10% to 15% of the sample. Material for sequencing was PBMCs. The receptors come from a woman in her forties in good health. Some clones in this sample may be carry-over from other donors' samples.

J is TRBJ2-6 and V is TRBV4-3; D is undetermined. The CDR3 totals 14 residues. Germline CDR1 is LGHNA and CDR2 is YSLEER. Trimming removed 0 bases from V and 12 bases from J, with 12 bases in between. The CDR3 loop reads CASSQDQAGGVLTF. The CDR3 bases are TGCGCCAGCAGCCAAGATCAGGCAGGTGGCGTCCTGACTTTC.

In the case of this clone: This could be a read error, since a much larger clone is one nucleotide away. The chain recombines TRBV5-1 with TRBJ2-5, with 9 bases identical to TRBD1. J lost 7 bases, V lost 4 bases, and 8 bases had no gene match. CDR1 SGHRS and CDR2 YFSETQ come from the germline V gene. The CDR3 consists of 14 residues. The CDR3 here is CASSETQGARTQYF. The CDR3, as DNA: TGCGCCAGCAGCGAAACACAGGGGGCGAGGACCCAGTACTTC.

Remarks on this clone: The junction and the germline gene differ at one end; a read error may be behind it. The J gene is TRBJ2-7, the V gene TRBV10-3, with D possibly matching TRBD1 (6 bases). The CDR3 length is 11 residues. Germline loops: CDR1 ENHRY, CDR2 SYGVKD. The CDR3 here is CAISGGGPTNF. CDR3 in DNA: TGTGCCATCAGTGGAGGGGGACCCACGAACTTC.

This chain connects TRBV27 to TRBJ1-3; tentatively, D is TRBD1 (6 bases). The germline V gene encodes CDR1 MNHEY and CDR2 SMNVEV (reference sequence). The CDR3 spans 15 residues. V lost 3 bases and J 1 base, leaving 10 bases between the germline ends. The CDR3 bases are TGTGCCAGCAGTTTCGGACAGACTTCTGGAAACACCATATATTTT. Protein sequence: CASSFGQTSGNTIYF.

The chain employs TRBV5-4 and TRBJ2-7; the D is unclear. V was cut by 0 bases and J by 0 bases, with 7 bases left in between. The CDR3 runs 14 residues. The germline V gene has CDR1 SGHNT and CDR2 YYREEE (reference sequence). This CDR3 reads CASSLEGSSYEQYF. The CDR3, as DNA: TGTGCCAGCAGCTTGGAGGGATCCTCCTACGAGCAGTACTTC.

The chain employs TRBV27 and TRBJ2-5; D might be TRBD2 (6 bases). Germline V gene lookup returns CDR1 MNHEY and CDR2 SMNVEV (reference sequence). Deletions cut 3 bases from V and 9 bases from J, with 17 bases between. This CDR3 region has 14 residues. The CDR3 loop reads CASSFSGLGEAQYF. The DNA of the CDR3 is TGTGCCAGCAGTTTCTCAGGGTTGGGGGAGGCCCAGTACTTC.

This chain connects TRBV28 to TRBJ2-1; the match to TRBD2 covers 8 bases. The CDR3 loop spans 16 amino acids. From germline, CDR1 is MDHEN and CDR2 SYDVKM. V shed 3 bases, J shed 10 bases, and the junction held 14 bases outside the gene matches. CDR3 region: CASSFPGGAVKAEQFF. CDR3 bases: TGTGCCAGCAGTTTTCCGGGGGGGGCAGTAAAAGCCGAGCAGTTCTTC.

This chain links TRBV7-2 with TRBJ2-7; the D is unclear. This CDR3 region has 15 residues. CDR1 SGHTA and CDR2 FQGNSA come from the germline V gene. Trimming took off 2 bases at V and 2 bases at J, with 13 bases between the two ends. The DNA of the CDR3 is TGTGCCAGCAGCTTAACGGAGAGGCTGGCCTACGAGCAGTACTTC. Protein sequence: CASSLTERLAYEQYF.

This sequence joins TRBV28 and TRBJ2-5; 9 bases are shared with TRBD2. Germline CDR1 and CDR2: MDHEN and SYDVKM. This CDR3 contains 14 residues. With 7 bases clipped from V and 5 bases from J, the junction kept 8 bases outside the gene matches. This CDR3 reads CASNLSGRRETQYF. As DNA, the CDR3 is TGTGCCAGCAACTTAAGCGGGAGGAGGGAGACCCAGTACTTC.

The V call is TRBV27, the J call TRBJ1-2, with unresolved D. With 8 bases removed from V and 5 bases from J, the gap between germline ends came to 15 bases. In germline, CDR1 is MNHEY, CDR2 SMNVEV (reference sequence). This CDR3 has 13 amino acids. CDR3 nucleotides: TGTGCCAGCGGTAGGACTCCTAGTTATGGCTACACCTTC. It translates to CASGRTPSYGYTF.

The chain recombines TRBV29-1 with TRBJ2-5; 9 bases agree with TRBD1. Germline-derived CDR1 and CDR2 are SQVTM and ANQGSEA. Trimming took 5 bases from V and 5 from J; bases not matched to a gene: 9. The CDR3 is 14 residues long. This chain's CDR3 is CSVMDRGGAETQYF. In DNA form, the CDR3 reads TGCAGCGTTATGGACAGGGGAGGAGCGGAGACCCAGTACTTC. Together with reference TRBV29-1 and TRBJ2-5, the CDR3 gives the full variable domain: SAVISQKPSRDICQRGTSLTIQCQVDSQVTMMFWYRQQPGQSLTLIATANQGSEATYESGFVIDKFPISRPNLTFSTLTVSNMSPEDSSIYLCSVMDRGGAETQYFGPGTRLLVL.

The chain carries TRBV15 and TRBJ1-5; 8 nucleotides align to TRBD1. Germline V gene lookup returns CDR1 LNHNV and CDR2 YYDKDF (reference sequence). Losses at the gene ends were 0 bases for V and 5 bases for J; bases not matched to a gene: 3. The CDR3 runs to 15 residues. The CDR3 reads CATSRDTGGYQPQHF. The CDR3 nucleotides are TGTGCCACCAGCAGAGATACAGGGGGGTATCAGCCCCAGCATTTT.

This clone was observed a few times. V usage is TRBV5-6 and J usage is TRBJ1-4; weak D call: TRBD1 (5 bases). The V end was cut by 0 bases, the J end by 8 bases, with 14 bases between. CDR1 is SGHDT, CDR2 YYEEEE, per germline. The CDR3 extends over 15 amino acids. The CDR3 protein is CASSLGQGSQEKLFF. CDR3 DNA sequence: TGTGCCAGCAGCTTGGGTCAGGGTAGTCAAGAAAAACTGTTTTTT.

This clone was seen at least ten times. The rearrangement links TRBV19 to TRBJ2-5, with D perhaps matching TRBD1 (6 bases). V was shortened by 5 bases and J by 1 base, with 11 bases between the two germline ends. Germline V gene lookup returns CDR1 LNHDA and CDR2 SQIVND (reference sequence). CDR3 length: 14 amino acids. CDR3: CASSPGHLQETQYF. The CDR3 bases are TGTGCCAGTAGTCCGGGACACCTCCAAGAGACCCAGTACTTC. The full variable domain, completed using reference TRBV19 and TRBJ2-5, is DGGITQSPKYLFRKEGQNVTLSCEQNLNHDAMYWYRQDPGQGLRLIYYSQIVNDFQKGDIAEGYSVSREKKESFPLTVTSAQKNPTAFYLCASSPGHLQETQYFGPGTRLLVL.

In its sample, this clone was seen a few times. This chain connects TRBV5-1 to TRBJ2-7; 8 bases agree with TRBD1. The CDR3 sequence is 16 residues long. V shed 4 bases and J 3 bases; nucleotides not matched to a gene: 12. Germline V gene data show CDR1 as SGHRS and CDR2 as YFSETQ. CDR3 protein: CASSLGTGRFSYEQYF. CDR3 coding DNA: TGCGCCAGCAGCCTCGGGACAGGACGATTCAGCTACGAGCAGTACTTC.

The rearrangement links TRBV4-3 to TRBJ2-3; 12 bases match TRBD2. The germline CDR1 and CDR2 sequences are LGHNA and YSLEER. J was trimmed by 4 bases and V by 5 bases; bases with no gene match: 4. CDR3 size: 15 residues. CDR3 loop: CASSETSGSADTQYF. The CDR3 DNA reads as TGCGCCAGCAGCGAGACTAGCGGGAGCGCAGATACGCAGTATTTT.

This CDR3 reads CASSTDLGSYNEQFF. The CDR3 region has the DNA TGTGCCAGCAGTACTGACTTAGGCTCCTACAATGAGCAGTTCTTC. The chain recombines TRBV6-1 with TRBJ2-1, with unresolved D. Germline CDR1 reads MNHNS; CDR2 reads SASEGT. Trimming pared 5 bases from V and 0 bases from J, leaving 11 bases between. This CDR3 has 15 residues.

This clone was counted only a few times. V and J are TRBV9 and TRBJ1-1; TRBD1 aligns across 7 bases. Looked up from germline, CDR1 is SGDLS and CDR2 is YYNGEE. This CDR3 is built from 14 residues. The J segment lost 5 bases and the V segment lost 3 bases, leaving 7 bases of the junction unmatched. The CDR3 region has the DNA TGTGCCAGCAGCGCCAGGGGGATGGGGACTGAAGCTTTCTTT. Amino acid sequence: CASSARGMGTEAFF.

V and J are TRBV6-1 and TRBJ1-5, with D tentatively TRBD1 (6 bases). Trimming removed 1 base at V and 4 bases at J, with 8 bases between. Germline assignment: CDR1 MNHNS and CDR2 SASEGT. The CDR3 sequence is 14 residues long. CDR3 in amino acids: CASSEGGQNQPQHF. The CDR3 coding sequence is TGTGCCAGCAGTGAAGGTGGACAGAATCAGCCCCAGCATTTT.

The V and J genes are TRBV2 and TRBJ2-6; 9 nucleotides line up with TRBD1. The CDR3 runs 17 residues. The V segment lost 5 bases and the J segment 0 bases; nucleotides outside the gene matches: 5. Germline-derived CDR1 and CDR2 are SNHLY and FYNNEI. The CDR3 DNA sequence: TGTGCCAGCAGTCTCGGGACAGGGATCTCTGGGGCCAACGTCCTGACTTTC. Translation: CASSLGTGISGANVLTF.

The chain recombines TRBV18 with TRBJ1-2; no clear D. Germline V gene data show CDR1 as KGHSH and CDR2 as LQKENI. Trimming cost V 3 bases and J 1 base, with 9 bases left between them. This CDR3 region has 14 residues. CDR3 nucleotide sequence: TGTGCCAGCTCACCCCAGGAGGGTAACTATGGCTACACCTTC. Its protein product is CASSPQEGNYGYTF.

This chain links TRBV5-1 with TRBJ2-2; 8 nucleotides align to TRBD1. Per the germline V gene, CDR1 is SGHRS and CDR2 is YFSETQ. V shed 6 bases and J 7 bases; nucleotides not matched to a gene: 20. CDR3 length equals 18 residues. The CDR3 bases are TGCGCCAGCAAACCCCCCGGGTTAGGGACAGGTGGACACGGGGAGCTGTTTTTT. Residues: CASKPPGLGTGGHGELFF.

The rearrangement links TRBV7-9 to TRBJ2-1; maybe TRBD2 (6 bases). Germline V gene sequence: CDR1 SEHNR, CDR2 FQNEAQ (reference sequence). Trimming cost V 5 bases and J 7 bases, with 18 bases left between them. The CDR3 covers 15 residues. CDR3 sequence (DNA): TGTGCCAGCAGCACCAGACTAGGGAATGGGAATGAGCAGTTCTTC. It yields the protein CASSTRLGNGNEQFF.

V gene TRBV4-2 combines with J gene TRBJ1-2; no clear D. In germline, CDR1 is LGHNA, CDR2 YNFKEQ. Trimming removed 1 base from V and 0 bases from J, with 9 bases in between. This CDR3 is 15 amino acids long. The CDR3 region has the DNA TGTGCCAGCAGCCAAGCCACAAGAGCTAACTATGGCTACACCTTC. The encoded protein is CASSQATRANYGYTF.

J is TRBJ2-3 and V is TRBV11-2, with D uncertain. The CDR3 loop spans 15 amino acids. V dropped 1 base and J dropped 2 bases, with 10 bases sitting between them. From germline, CDR1 is SGHAT and CDR2 FQNNGV. The chain's CDR3 is CASSLVAGDTDTQYF. CDR3 sequence (DNA): TGTGCCAGCAGCTTAGTGGCCGGAGACACAGATACGCAGTATTTT.

The table lists this clone with a few counts. The chain employs TRBV28 and TRBJ2-5, with D possibly being TRBD1 (5 bases). Germline V lookup: CDR1 MDHEN, CDR2 SYDVKM. V was clipped by 3 bases and J by 5 bases, with 10 bases between them. CDR3 length equals 13 residues. CDR3 nucleotide sequence: TGTGCCAGCAGTTTCGCAGGGATCGAGACCCAGTACTTC. Protein sequence: CASSFAGIETQYF.